These T cell receptor beta chains were read from a single sample in a study of blood T cell repertoires in COVID-19. Assay: immunoSEQ multiplex PCR; the TCRdb copy retains only in-frame clones and omits some. The table includes about 280,000 clones, 70% to 90% detected once. The sequencing sample was made of peripheral blood. The receptors shown here come from a man in his fifties or sixties with active or convalescent COVID-19. Both conserved end residues are part of each CDR3. A D gene is named only where the DNA matches it firmly. For some rows the clone size is stated as once, few or many, or as a class when expanded; others skip it.

D,J,V,size,DNA,CDR3
TRBD2,TRBJ2-4,TRBV3-1/TRBV3-2,.,TGTGCCAGCAAGGGGACAGACGAGGCTAGCGGGAGGGCCTGGGCCAAAAACATTCAGTACTTC,CASKGTDEASGRAWAKNIQYF
TRBD1,TRBJ2-3,TRBV7-9,.,TGTGCCAGCAGGAGGAACACAGGGGCCAGGGATACGCAGTATTTT,CASRRNTGARDTQYF
.,TRBJ1-3,TRBV28,.,TGTGCCAGCAGTTTACTCAGGGAGGTCGACGGAAACACCATATATTTT,CASSLLREVDGNTIYF
TRBD1,TRBJ1-1,TRBV15,.,TGTGCCACCAGCCAGGGGGGCAGTTTTATGAACACTGAAGCTTTCTTT,CATSQGGSFMNTEAFF
.,TRBJ1-5,TRBV2,once,TGTGCCAGCAGCACAGGTTTCAATCAGCCCCAGCATTTT,CASSTGFNQPQHF
.,TRBJ2-3,TRBV7-2,.,TGTGCCAGCAGCTCCTCTACGGCAGATACGCAGTATTTT,CASSSSTADTQYF
.,TRBJ1-1,TRBV29-1,.,TGCAGCGTGAATACCGGAGGACGCTCTGAAGCTTTCTTT,CSVNTGGRSEAFF
.,TRBJ1-6,TRBV7-3,.,TGTGCCAGCAGCTTAGATACAGCGGCAAATTCACCCCTCCACTTT,CASSLDTAANSPLHF
.,TRBJ2-7,TRBV5-1,once,TGCGCCAGCAGCTTGGGGGGCAGTTCTAGCTCCTACGAGCAGTACTTC,CASSLGGSSSSYEQYF
TRBD1,TRBJ2-3,TRBV18,.,TGTGCCAGCTCGATCACGCTGGTCGACAGGGTAGTGACAGATACGCAGTATTTT,CASSITLVDRVVTDTQYF
TRBD2,TRBJ2-7,TRBV6-5,.,TGTGCCATCACACTAGCGGGAGGGACCTACGAGCAGTACTTC,CAITLAGGTYEQYF
.,TRBJ2-2,TRBV7-3,.,TGTGCCAGCAGCTTCGGCGGGGAGCTGTTTTTT,CASSFGGELFF
TRBD2,TRBJ2-5,TRBV4-2,few,TGTGCCAGCAGCCCCGCCCGGGCGGGAGGGGTAGAGACCCAGTACTTC,CASSPARAGGVETQYF
.,TRBJ1-2,TRBV18,.,TGTGCCAGCTCACCACTAGAGATCTATGGCTACACCTTC,CASSPLEIYGYTF
.,TRBJ2-7,TRBV5-1,.,TGCGCCAGCAGCTTGGGGGGGCGATTTTACGAGCAGTACTTC,CASSLGGRFYEQYF
.,TRBJ1-4,TRBV6-6,.,TGTGCCAGCAGCCGGGATTGGGTAGTGTTTTTT,CASSRDWVVFF
TRBD1,TRBJ1-1,TRBV30,.,TGTGCCTGGAGTCCGGCAGGGGGCATCACTGAAGCTTTCTTT,CAWSPAGGITEAFF
TRBD2,TRBJ2-5,TRBV6-2/TRBV6-3,.,TGTGCCAGCAGTTACTCGATACCTAGCGGGAGGCCAAGGCAAGAGACCCAGTACTTC,CASSYSIPSGRPRQETQYF
.,TRBJ2-6,TRBV28,.,TGTGCCAGCTCAGGGGCTAGCTCTGGGGCCAACGTCCTGACTTTC,CASSGASSGANVLTF
.,TRBJ1-1,TRBV28,.,TGTGCCAGCAGTTTATATGGACACCCCGGATCAATGAACACTGAAGCTTTCTTT,CASSLYGHPGSMNTEAFF
TRBD1,TRBJ1-6,TRBV30,.,TGTGCCTGGAGTGTACAGGGGATCTATAATTCACCCCTCCACTTT,CAWSVQGIYNSPLHF
.,TRBJ1-4,TRBV19,.,TGTGCCAGTAGTATTGGCAGGATTAATGAAAAACTGTTTTTT,CASSIGRINEKLFF